This passage covers 32 T cell receptor beta chains from one sample sequenced in a study of blood T cell repertoires in COVID-19. Assay used: immunoSEQ multiplex PCR; TCRdb lists only in-frame clones, some missing. The table lists some 150,000 clones, roughly 86% of them singletons. The sequenced sample consisted of peripheral blood. The receptors derive from a man in his forties who had recovered from COVID-19.

The V gene is TRBV24-1, the J gene TRBJ2-2; TRBD1 matches at 8 bases. V dropped 4 bases and J dropped 1; count of bases not matched to a gene: 4. CDR1 and CDR2 (germline): KGHDR, SFDVKD. The CDR3 runs 16 residues. The CDR3: CATSDSGTGNTGELFF. Written as DNA, the CDR3 is TGTGCCACCAGTGACTCCGGGACAGGGAACACCGGGGAGCTGTTTTTT.

This clone was seen a single time. The chain employs TRBV9 and TRBJ2-7; 9 bases map to TRBD1. The CDR3 length is 14 residues. J gave up 7 bases and V 0 bases, and 5 bases lay outside the gene matches. From germline, CDR1 is SGDLS and CDR2 YYNGEE. The CDR3 bases are TGTGCCAGCAGCGTAGACAGGGGGCCCTGGGAGCAGTACTTC. Its protein product is CASSVDRGPWEQYF.

The chain recombines TRBV3-1 (or the pseudogene TRBV3-2) with TRBJ2-1; possible D gene TRBD2, 5 bases. This CDR3 has 23 residues. Trimming shortened V by 2 bases and J by 0 bases, and 32 bases separated the two germline ends. Germline loops: CDR1 LGHDT, CDR2 YNNKEL (reference sequence). CDR3 loop: CASSQLLGKRDARRISSYNEQFF. CDR3 coding DNA: TGTGCCAGCAGCCAACTTCTCGGAAAACGGGATGCCAGAAGGATTAGCTCCTACAATGAGCAGTTCTTC.

This sequence joins TRBV16 and TRBJ2-5, with 7 bases identical to TRBD1. CDR1 KGHSY and CDR2 FQNENV come from the germline V gene. V lost 6 bases to trimming and J lost 4 bases; unmatched junction nucleotides: 2. This CDR3 region has 12 residues. The CDR3 spells CASSPGGETQYF. The DNA for the CDR3 is TGTGCCAGCAGTCCAGGGGGAGAGACCCAGTACTTC.

Only one count was recorded for this clone. The chain recombines TRBV10-3 with TRBJ1-1; weak D call: TRBD1 (6 bases). This CDR3 is built from 12 residues. With 10 bases removed from V and 4 bases from J, the gap between germline ends came to 13 bases. Germline V gives CDR1 ENHRY, CDR2 SYGVKD. The CDR3 DNA follows: TGTGCCACCTACAGGGATAGCACTGAAGCTTTCTTT. Translation gives CATYRDSTEAFF.

In its sample, this clone was seen once. The chain carries TRBV27 and TRBJ1-2, with a possible D match to TRBD1 (5 bases). The CDR3 is made up of 13 amino acids. Trimming shortened V by 6 bases and J by 8 bases, and 16 bases separated the two germline ends. CDR1 and CDR2 (germline): MNHEY, SMNVEV (reference sequence). DNA for the CDR3: TGTGCCAGCAGCTCGAATCAGGGCCGGGGCTACACCTTC. Protein: CASSSNQGRGYTF.

This clone is a singleton in its sample. The chain combines TRBV9 with TRBJ2-1; D uncertain. Per germline, CDR1 SGDLS and CDR2 YYNGEE. CDR3 length: 12 residues. With 4 bases removed from V and 3 bases from J, the gap between germline ends came to 5 bases. This CDR3 reads CASSPHYNEQFF. The CDR3 DNA reads TGTGCCAGCAGCCCCCACTACAATGAGCAGTTCTTC.

Here the CDR3 DNA reads TGTGCCAGCAGCCCTTGGACAGGGAGGTACGAGCAGTACTTC. Translated: CASSPWTGRYEQYF. The rearrangement links TRBV13 to TRBJ2-7; 8 nucleotides agree with TRBD1. The CDR3 runs 14 residues. Germline V CDR1 and CDR2: PRHDT, FYEKMQ (reference sequence). With 5 bases clipped from V and 4 bases from J, the junction kept 7 bases outside the gene matches.

V usage is TRBV2 and J usage is TRBJ2-1, with 10 bases identical to TRBD1. Germline values: CDR1 SNHLY, CDR2 FYNNEI. The CDR3 extends over 15 amino acids. The J segment lost 9 bases and the V segment lost 3 bases, leaving 8 bases of the junction unmatched. CDR3 nucleotide sequence: TGTGCCAGCAGTGATGAGGACAGGGGGAGCGGTGAGCAGTTCTTC. Translating gives CASSDEDRGSGEQFF.

The chain carries TRBV10-3 and TRBJ2-1; 7 nucleotides match TRBD2. Germline-derived CDR1 and CDR2 are ENHRY and SYGVKD. V was clipped by 8 bases and J by 2 bases; unmatched bases: 12. This CDR3 is 16 amino acids long. This CDR3 is CAISEEAGAPYNEQFF. In DNA, the CDR3 is TGTGCCATCTCCGAGGAGGCGGGAGCTCCCTACAATGAGCAGTTCTTC.

The chain has TRBV7-8 and TRBJ1-4, with 7 nucleotides matching TRBD1. The junction had 9 bases not matched to a gene; V was cut back by 3 bases and J by 8 bases. The V gene's germline CDR1 is SGHVS and CDR2 FQNEAQ. CDR3 length: 15 amino acids. CDR3 protein: CASSLLQGLGEKLFF. The CDR3 DNA sequence: TGTGCCAGCAGCTTGCTACAGGGGCTCGGGGAAAAACTGTTTTTT.

V and J are TRBV10-3 and TRBJ1-2; D not certain. Trimming removed 6 bases at V and 6 bases at J, with 8 bases between. The CDR3 sequence is 11 residues long. Germline lookup yields CDR1 ENHRY and CDR2 SYGVKD. The CDR3 DNA sequence: TGTGCCATCAGCAGGAACGATGGCTACACCTTC. It yields the protein CAISRNDGYTF.

The rearrangement joins TRBV9 to TRBJ1-6, with a weak D call TRBD1 (5 bases). The CDR3 runs 14 residues. V lost 3 bases and J 4 bases, leaving 8 bases between the germline ends. Per the germline V gene, CDR1 is SGDLS and CDR2 is YYNGEE. This CDR3 is CASSDRGYNSPLHF. CDR3 nucleotides: TGTGCCAGCAGCGACCGGGGGTATAATTCACCCCTCCACTTT.

The rearrangement links TRBV30 to TRBJ2-5, with D unresolved. This CDR3 contains 11 residues. With 3 bases removed from V and 1 base from J, the gap between germline ends came to 3 bases. In germline, CDR1 is GTSNPN, CDR2 SVGIG (reference sequence). The CDR3 region is CAWRAQETQYF. DNA of the CDR3: TGTGCCTGGAGGGCCCAAGAGACCCAGTACTTC.

This sequence joins TRBV11-2 and TRBJ2-7; 7 bases are shared with TRBD1. From germline, CDR1 is SGHAT and CDR2 FQNNGV. The CDR3 has 16 residues. Trimming cost V 6 bases and J 3 bases; bases outside gene matches: 14. In nucleotides, the CDR3 is TGTGCCAGCAGGATTCTACAGGGGCCCCACCACTACGAGCAGTACTTC. Translating gives CASRILQGPHHYEQYF.

J is TRBJ2-1 and V is TRBV6-5; tentative D call: TRBD2 (7 bases). V was trimmed by 2 bases and J by 9 bases, leaving 17 bases between them. Germline assignment: CDR1 MNHEY and CDR2 SVGAGI. The CDR3 loop spans 15 amino acids. CDR3 sequence reads: CASSYGGGSYGEQFF. The CDR3 coding sequence is TGTGCCAGCAGTTACGGCGGGGGCTCCTACGGTGAGCAGTTCTTC.

The chain joins TRBV18 to TRBJ2-3; D gene ambiguous. This CDR3 region has 15 residues. Germline loops: CDR1 KGHSH, CDR2 LQKENI. V lost 5 bases, J lost 1 base, and 13 bases lay in between. In DNA form, the CDR3 reads TGTGCCAGCTCAGGTTCCAGCCAGGGCACAGATACGCAGTATTTT. As protein: CASSGSSQGTDTQYF.

The chain joins TRBV15 to TRBJ1-5; 9 bases line up with TRBD1. This CDR3 is 15 amino acids long. Trimming at V came to 7 bases and at J to 3 bases, leaving 7 bases not matched to a gene. Per germline, CDR1 LNHNV and CDR2 YYDKDF (reference sequence). DNA of the CDR3: TGTGCCACCAACCCGGACAGGGGCTTCAATCAGCCCCAGCATTTT. This encodes CATNPDRGFNQPQHF.

This chain links TRBV27 with TRBJ1-1, with unresolved D. V was shortened by 5 bases and J by 1 base, with 14 bases between the two germline ends. CDR1 is MNHEY, CDR2 SMNVEV, per germline (reference sequence). This CDR3 has 15 amino acids. The CDR3 DNA reads TGTGCCAGCAGTCCCACTCCGGGTCCGAACACTGAAGCTTTCTTT. It codes for CASSPTPGPNTEAFF.

The CDR3 region is CASSPQGLYTGELFF. CDR3 sequence (DNA): TGTGCCAGCAGCCCTCAGGGGCTGTACACCGGGGAGCTGTTTTTT. V and J are TRBV7-9 and TRBJ2-2; the D gene is possibly TRBD1 (6 bases). The CDR3 consists of 15 residues. Trimming removed 5 bases at V and 3 bases at J, with 13 bases between. Germline values: CDR1 SEHNR, CDR2 FQNEAQ (reference sequence).

The chain couples TRBV6-5 to TRBJ1-2, with a weak D call TRBD1 (6 bases). From germline, CDR1 is MNHEY and CDR2 SVGAGI. CDR3 length: 13 amino acids. V lost 6 bases and J lost 6, with 14 bases in between. CDR3 DNA sequence: TGTGCCAGCAGACTACAGGGAAGTCATGGCTACACCTTC. Its translation: CASRLQGSHGYTF.

The chain employs TRBV7-9 and TRBJ2-7; D is possibly TRBD1 (5 bases). This CDR3 region has 13 residues. Per germline, CDR1 SEHNR and CDR2 FQNEAQ (reference sequence). V lost 5 bases and J lost 4, with 12 bases in between. The chain's CDR3 is CASSPRDRYEQYF. The CDR3 DNA reads TGTGCCAGCAGCCCTCGCGACAGATACGAGCAGTACTTC.

This sequence joins TRBV30 and TRBJ1-5; possibly TRBD1 for D (5 bases). Trimming took off 1 base at V and 5 bases at J, with 9 bases between the two ends. The CDR3 extends over 13 amino acids. Germline-derived CDR1 and CDR2 are GTSNPN and SVGIG (reference sequence). The CDR3: CAWSAGGDQPQHF. The CDR3 region has the DNA TGTGCCTGGAGTGCTGGGGGGGATCAGCCCCAGCATTTT.

This clone came up once. The V and J genes are TRBV18 and TRBJ2-7; maybe TRBD2 (6 bases). Germline lookup yields CDR1 KGHSH and CDR2 LQKENI. The CDR3 contains 15 residues. V lost 3 bases, J lost 0 bases, and 12 bases lay in between. The CDR3 DNA reads TGTGCCAGCTCACCCACGGGGGATAGCTCCTACGAGCAGTACTTC. It codes for CASSPTGDSSYEQYF.

The V gene is TRBV6-2 or TRBV6-3, the J gene TRBJ2-5; D remains unclear. Between the trimmed V and J ends, which lost 5 bases and 7 bases, there was a span of 14 bases. CDR3 size: 13 residues. Germline V lookup: CDR1 MNHEY, CDR2 SVGEGT. The CDR3 protein is CASSRGPEGTQYF. The CDR3 DNA is TGTGCCAGCAGTCGCGGTCCGGAAGGGACCCAGTACTTC.

The rearrangement joins TRBV24-1 to TRBJ2-1; TRBD2 aligns across 7 bases. Germline CDR1 is KGHDR and CDR2 is SFDVKD. The CDR3 sequence is 12 residues long. J lost 10 bases, V lost 5 bases, and 4 bases had no gene match. DNA for the CDR3: TGTGCCACCAGTGCCGGGACTATGGAGCAGTTCTTC. Translated, it gives CATSAGTMEQFF.

This clone was seen a few times. The rearrangement links TRBV12-5 to TRBJ2-2, with 9 bases fitting TRBD2. The V segment lost 0 bases and the J segment 7 bases; nucleotides outside the gene matches: 12. The CDR3 is made up of 18 amino acids. The germline V gene has CDR1 LGHNT and CDR2 FRNRAP. CDR3 in DNA: TGTGCTAGTGGTTTGGTACGGGTAGCGGGGGTTCCCGGCGGGGAGCTGTTTTTT. Protein: CASGLVRVAGVPGGELFF.

The chain has TRBV20-1 and TRBJ1-5; D not resolved. There are 14 residues in the CDR3. V gave up 3 bases and J gave up 4 bases, with 13 bases separating them. CDR1 is DFQATT and CDR2 is SNEGSKA in the germline V gene (reference sequence). This chain's CDR3 is CSASRGRQNQPQHF. In DNA, the CDR3 is TGCAGTGCTAGTCGGGGAAGGCAAAATCAGCCCCAGCATTTT.

The V gene is TRBV5-1, the J gene TRBJ2-3, with 10 bases lining up with TRBD1. Germline V gene lookup returns CDR1 SGHRS and CDR2 YFSETQ. CDR3 length: 16 residues. V trimming: 3 bases; J trimming: 4 bases; junction bases outside the gene matches: 8. The CDR3 nucleotides read TGCGCCAGCAGCTCAATGGGACAGGGGTTATCAGATACGCAGTATTTT. It is translated as CASSSMGQGLSDTQYF. The variable domain in full, with the rest retrieved from reference TRBV5-1 and TRBJ2-3, is KAGVTQTPRYLIKTRGQQVTLSCSPISGHRSVSWYQQTPGQGLQFLFEYFSETQRNKGNFPGRFSGRQFSNSRSEMNVSTLELGDSALYLCASSSMGQGLSDTQYFGPGTRLTVL.

Remarks on this clone: An end of the junction does not agree with germline; a read error may underlie this. The chain carries TRBV19 and TRBJ1-3, with D perhaps TRBD1 (6 bases). The germline CDR1 and CDR2 sequences are LNHDA and SQIVND (reference sequence). This CDR3 comprises 14 residues. The CDR3 here is CASSIEPTGHPRLF. CDR3 bases: TGTGCCAGTAGTATAGAACCAACGGGACACCCGAGGCTTTTT.

The rearrangement uses TRBV28 and TRBJ2-6; 7 bases agree with TRBD2. V trimming: 5 bases; J trimming: 0 bases; junction bases outside the gene matches: 10. From germline, CDR1 is MDHEN and CDR2 SYDVKM. The length of the CDR3 is 18 residues. CDR3 residues: CASSQPGLSASGANVLTF. CDR3 coding DNA: TGTGCCAGCAGTCAACCGGGACTATCCGCCTCTGGGGCCAACGTCCTGACTTTC. Drawing the rest from reference TRBV28 and TRBJ2-6, the complete variable domain is DVKVTQSSRYLVKRTGEKVFLECVQDMDHENMFWYRQDPGLGLRLIYFSYDVKMKEKGDIPEGYSVSREKKERFSLILESASTNQTSMYLCASSQPGLSASGANVLTFGAGSRLTVL.

The chain recombines TRBV12-2 with TRBJ2-3; the table gives TRBD2 as D, unverified against the DNA. TRBV12-2 is a pseudogene. The CDR3 loop spans 17 amino acids. CDR3 loop: CASPQTQSSGSTDTQYF. CDR3 nucleotide sequence: TGTGCAAGTCCCCAAACCCAGTCTAGCGGTAGCACAGATACGCAGTATTTT.